A selection of T cell receptor beta chains follows, all from one sample in a study of somatic mutations in cytotoxic T cells in rheumatoid arthritis. The table came from immunoSEQ multiplex PCR; TCRdb's copy has only in-frame clones and leaves some out. The table includes thousands of clones, around three quarters detected once. This material consisted of CD8+ T cells sorted from blood, taken at a follow-up visit. All receptors come from a middle-aged man with rheumatoid arthritis. The conserved cysteine and the conserved F or W are not part of the CDR3 here.

V gene | CDR3 protein
TRBV11-2 | ASSLAGTGLNGYT
TRBV7-8 | ASSPLRGRGSSYEQY
TRBV28 | ASNLAGEGSYNEQF
TRBV4-1 | ASSHRDRAYEQY
TRBV10-2 | ASRGTSGEETQY
TRBV5-6 | ASSVDRLGEQY
TRBV6-1 | ASSRSGAYNEQF
TRBV28 | ASTLTRGVLSEQY
TRBV7-8 | ASSFLGDRNQPQH
TRBV5-6 | ASSPGGLPYEQY